Listed below are T cell receptor beta chains from one sample, sequenced in a study of PD-L1 blockade in urothelial cancer. Here immunoSEQ multiplex PCR was the method, and the copy in TCRdb shows in-frame clones only, minus some. The data hold more than 85,000 clones, with 90% to 95% observed a single time. Sequencing used PBMCs, obtained around atezolizumab (anti-PD-L1) treatment. The receptors stem from a woman older than 75 with urothelial cancer. Each CDR3 is given with its conserved first and last residue. D genes are given only for firm matches. Not every row has a clone size; where given, it reads once, few, many or a size class.

J gene | clone size | V gene | D gene | CDR3 protein | CDR3 DNA
TRBJ2-2 | few | TRBV15 | NA | CATSRADSTGELFF | TGTGCCACCAGCAGAGCTGATAGCACCGGGGAGCTGTTTTTT
TRBJ1-5 | once | TRBV18 | NA | CASSPRQSGDQPQHF | TGTGCCAGCTCACCACGACAGTCAGGGGATCAGCCCCAGCATTTT
TRBJ1-5 | NA | TRBV27 | TRBD1 | CASRADRGSNQPQHF | TGTGCCAGCAGGGCGGACAGGGGGAGCAATCAGCCCCAGCATTTT
TRBJ2-7 | once | TRBV7-2 | NA | CASSLRGEQYF | TGTGCCAGCAGCTTACGGGGGGAGCAGTACTTC
TRBJ2-7 | NA | TRBV7-7 | NA | CASSSAGNPYEQYF | TGTGCCAGCAGCTCGGCAGGGAACCCCTACGAGCAGTACTTC
TRBJ1-2 | NA | TRBV7-8 | TRBD1 | CASSLGGGHYGYTF | TGTGCCAGCAGCTTAGGAGGGGGCCACTATGGCTACACCTTC
TRBJ2-3 | NA | TRBV7-8 | NA | CASSLASLRGSTDTQYF | TGTGCCAGCAGCTTAGCCTCTTTGCGGGGTAGCACAGATACGCAGTATTTT
TRBJ1-1 | NA | TRBV15 | NA | CATSRGAGQMNTEAFF | TGTGCCACCAGCAGAGGGGCTGGACAGATGAACACTGAAGCTTTCTTT
TRBJ1-1 | few | TRBV11-1 | NA | CASSRDISEAFF | TGTGCCAGCAGCCGGGACATAAGTGAAGCTTTCTTT
TRBJ2-5 | NA | TRBV4-2 | TRBD2 | CASSQGDGGRAETQYF | TGTGCCAGCAGCCAAGGAGATGGCGGGAGGGCGGAGACCCAGTACTTC
TRBJ2-1 | once | TRBV28 | TRBD2 | CASNLNTGTSGYNEQFF | TGTGCCAGCAACCTTAACACCGGGACTAGCGGATACAATGAGCAGTTCTTC
TRBJ2-3 | NA | TRBV19 | TRBD2 | CASSISSGPSTDTQYF | TGTGCCAGTAGTATCTCTAGCGGGCCCAGCACAGATACGCAGTATTTT
TRBJ2-7 | NA | TRBV28 | TRBD1 | CASSLTGTGMHEQYF | TGTGCCAGCAGTCTTACCGGGACAGGGATGCACGAGCAGTACTTC
TRBJ1-2 | NA | TRBV4-1 | NA | CASSHLKGGGAYGYTF | TGCGCCAGCAGCCACTTAAAGGGCGGGGGCGCATATGGCTACACCTTC
TRBJ2-1 | NA | TRBV2 | TRBD2 | CASSEIAGGSNEQFF | TGTGCCAGCAGTGAGATAGCGGGAGGTTCGAATGAGCAGTTCTTC
TRBJ2-1 | NA | TRBV7-9 | NA | CASSFGAIVGSYNEQFF | TGTGCCAGCAGCTTTGGGGCTATCGTTGGCTCCTACAATGAGCAGTTCTTC
TRBJ2-7 | NA | TRBV7-2 | TRBD1 | CASSFEGQSVYEQYF | TGTGCCAGCAGCTTCGAGGGACAGTCAGTCTACGAGCAGTACTTC
TRBJ1-5 | NA | TRBV2 | NA | CASTPETAYSNQPQHF | TGTGCCAGCACGCCCGAGACAGCATATAGCAATCAGCCCCAGCATTTT
TRBJ1-1 | NA | TRBV7-2 | NA | CASSADRNTEAFF | TGTGCCAGCAGCGCTGACAGAAACACTGAAGCTTTCTTT
TRBJ1-5 | NA | TRBV28 | TRBD1 | CASRETGEQPQHF | TGTGCCAGCAGAGAAACAGGGGAGCAGCCCCAGCATTTT
TRBJ2-5 | NA | TRBV20-1 | TRBD2 | CSAPISGDRHF | TGCAGTGCTCCCATTAGCGGGGACCGGCACTTC
TRBJ2-7 | few | TRBV28 | NA | CASSSSYEQYF | TGTGCCAGCAGTTCATCCTACGAGCAGTACTTC
TRBJ2-1 | NA | TRBV28 | TRBD2 | CASSSLILAGERDEQFF | TGTGCCAGCAGTTCGTTGATTTTAGCGGGAGAGCGGGATGAGCAGTTCTTC
TRBJ2-3 | NA | TRBV9 | NA | CASSSRVGVTDTQYF | TGTGCCAGCAGCTCCCGGGTCGGAGTCACAGATACGCAGTATTTT
TRBJ2-7 | NA | TRBV6-1 | TRBD2 | CASSRTSELSYEQYF | TGTGCCAGCAGTCGGACTAGCGAGCTCTCCTACGAGCAGTACTTC
TRBJ2-7 | NA | TRBV2 | TRBD2 | CASTPSGTYEQYF | TGTGCCAGCACCCCCAGCGGGACTTACGAGCAGTACTTC
TRBJ2-3 | NA | TRBV7-2 | TRBD2 | CASSLVLAGTFEYF | TGTGCCAGCAGCTTAGTGCTAGCGGGTACCTTTGAGTATTTT
TRBJ1-2 | NA | TRBV5-4 | TRBD1 | CASSLADRGGVGYTF | TGTGCCAGCAGCCTTGCCGACAGGGGGGGGGTAGGCTACACCTTC
TRBJ2-2 | NA | TRBV7-2 | TRBD1 | CASSVDRVGTGELFF | TGTGCCAGCAGCGTAGACAGGGTTGGCACCGGGGAGCTGTTTTTT
TRBJ2-3 | NA | TRBV18 | NA | CASSPRDNTDTQYF | TGTGCCAGCTCACCCCGGGACAACACAGATACGCAGTATTTT
TRBJ2-1 | NA | TRBV5-1 | TRBD1 | CASRLEGGAYNEQFF | TGCGCCAGCAGGTTAGAAGGGGGCGCCTACAATGAGCAGTTCTTC
TRBJ2-7 | few | TRBV5-1 | TRBD2 | CASSPGGGGPYEQYF | TGCGCCAGCAGCCCCGGTGGGGGAGGGCCCTACGAGCAGTACTTC
TRBJ1-1 | NA | TRBV29-1 | NA | CSAGGLQVNTEAFF | TGCAGCGCTGGCGGGCTCCAGGTGAACACTGAAGCTTTCTTT
TRBJ2-2 | NA | TRBV27 | TRBD1 | CASSLSGGKTGELFF | TGTGCCAGCAGTTTATCAGGGGGCAAAACCGGGGAGCTGTTTTTT
TRBJ2-7 | NA | TRBV7-9 | TRBD1 | CASSRPGTAEQYF | TGTGCCAGCAGCAGACCAGGGACAGCAGAGCAGTACTTC
TRBJ2-2 | once | TRBV5-1 | TRBD2 | CASSPPTSGANTGELFF | TGCGCCAGCAGCCCACCCACTAGCGGGGCCAACACCGGGGAGCTGTTTTTT
TRBJ2-7 | NA | TRBV2 | TRBD2 | CASSVAGGNEQYF | TGTGCCAGCAGTGTGGCGGGAGGTAACGAGCAGTACTTC
TRBJ2-4 | NA | TRBV28 | TRBD2 | CASSSGTSGIPSKNIQYF | TGTGCCAGCAGTTCCGGGACTAGCGGGATTCCCAGCAAAAACATTCAGTACTTC
TRBJ1-2 | NA | TRBV5-1 | TRBD1 | CASSQGGAGGGYTF | TGCGCCAGCAGCCAAGGGGGCGCTGGAGGTGGCTACACCTTC
TRBJ1-5 | NA | TRBV2 | NA | CASSLNQPQHF | TGTGCCAGCAGCCTCAATCAGCCCCAGCATTTT
TRBJ2-7 | NA | TRBV29-1 | TRBD2 | CSVEGPGTSGRPAYEQYF | TGCAGCGTTGAAGGTCCCGGGACTAGCGGGAGGCCCGCCTACGAGCAGTACTTC